The present T cell receptor beta chain was sequenced within a study of T cells expressing NK-cell markers. On the study more broadly: Seven of the eight sequenced donors were HCMV-seropositive; one was seronegative. Points from the study as a whole: The same clonotypes also predominated in the CD3+CD56-NKG2C+ fraction of a handful of donors.

Comments on this clonotype: Its matching antigen is unknown.

With UMIs, 5'RACE template switching was used to make TCR beta cDNA. For each CDR3 protein, TCRdb gives one entry from its re-call of the 5' RACE reads, without DNA. In all, the sample yields about 460,000 distinct CDR3 sequences. This CDR3 comprises 16 residues. From germline, CDR1 is SGHAT and CDR2 FQNNGV. The rearrangement uses TRBV11-2 and TRBJ2-3; TCRdb's D call of TRBD1 is untestable without DNA. Sequenced sample: blood T cells: a sorted CD56 or NKG2C T cell subset, CD4+ or CD8+ T cells, or bulk PBMC T cells (not recorded which). The source of this sequence is a woman aged 45-65 years in good health. The CDR3: CASSPLGQGSSDTQYF. Full variable domain (missing parts from reference TRBV11-2 and TRBJ2-3): EAGVAQSPRYKIIEKRQSVAFWCNPISGHATLYWYQQILGQGPKLLIQFQNNGVVDDSQLPKDRFSAERLKGVDSTLKIQPAKLEDSAVYLCASSPLGQGSSDTQYFGPGTRLTVL.